These 12 T cell receptor beta chains share one sample of origin, sequenced in a study of cytomegalovirus exposure and HLA in healthy donors. Primers: 60 Vbeta forward and 13 Jbeta reverse. Here immunoSEQ multiplex PCR was the method, and the copy in TCRdb shows in-frame clones only, minus some. The repertoire consists of some 170,000 clones, with around nine tenths occurring once and the leading ten covering about 0.9%. Material for sequencing was PBMCs. The receptors stem from a woman under 40 in good health and CMV-seronegative.

This rearrangement joins TRBV5-6 to TRBJ2-5, with D perhaps matching TRBD2 (6 bases). Germline CDR1 is SGHDT and CDR2 is YYEEEE. The CDR3 is 15 residues long. Trimming removed 0 bases at V and 1 base at J, with 10 bases between. Written as DNA, the CDR3 is TGTGCCAGCAGCTTGGGTGCGGGACCCCAAGAGACCCAGTACTTC. This codes for CASSLGAGPQETQYF.

V gene TRBV27 combines with J gene TRBJ2-7, with a tentative D call TRBD2 (6 bases). The CDR3 is made up of 14 amino acids. V was shortened by 8 bases and J by 1 base, with 15 bases between the two germline ends. Looked up from germline, CDR1 is MNHEY and CDR2 is SMNVEV (reference sequence). The CDR3 sequence is CASGRDSYSYEQYF. The CDR3 nucleotides are TGTGCCAGCGGGCGGGACTCCTATTCCTACGAGCAGTACTTC.

V gene TRBV28 combines with J gene TRBJ2-3, with TRBD1 matching 12 bases. CDR3 length equals 16 residues. The germline V gene has CDR1 MDHEN and CDR2 SYDVKM. The V gene end was trimmed by 6 bases and the J gene end by 7 bases; junction bases not matched to a gene: 11. In DNA, the CDR3 is TGTGCCAGCAGAATCTCCGGGACAGGGGGCGAGTATACGCAGTATTTT. Protein product: CASRISGTGGEYTQYF. Combining the CDR3 with reference TRBV28 and TRBJ2-3 gives the whole variable domain DVKVTQSSRYLVKRTGEKVFLECVQDMDHENMFWYRQDPGLGLRLIYFSYDVKMKEKGDIPEGYSVSREKKERFSLILESASTNQTSMYLCASRISGTGGEYTQYFGPGTRLTVL.

J is TRBJ2-3 and V is TRBV18; no reliable D call. This CDR3 comprises 13 residues. Per the germline V gene, CDR1 is KGHSH and CDR2 is LQKENI. The germline V and J ends were trimmed by 2 bases and 6 bases, with 9 bases remaining between them. The CDR3 DNA is TGTGCCAGCTCACCAACATTGGTGGATACGCAGTATTTT. Amino acid sequence: CASSPTLVDTQYF.

The chain is built from TRBV7-8 and TRBJ1-1, with 7 bases identical to TRBD1. CDR3 size: 15 residues. The V gene end was trimmed by 5 bases and the J gene end by 4 bases; junction bases not matched to a gene: 10. The germline CDR1 and CDR2 sequences are SGHVS and FQNEAQ. The CDR3 region has the DNA TGTGCCAGCAGCCCTTTGACAGGGAGGCCCACTGAAGCTTTCTTT. The encoded protein is CASSPLTGRPTEAFF.

The gene calls are TRBV5-4 and TRBJ2-5; D is perhaps TRBD2 (6 bases). The CDR3 is made up of 14 amino acids. Looked up from germline, CDR1 is SGHNT and CDR2 is YYREEE (reference sequence). Trimming left V 4 bases short and J 0 bases short, with 10 bases between. The CDR3 DNA follows: TGTGCCAGCAGCCCCGGGGGTTACCAAGAGACCCAGTACTTC. Translated, it gives CASSPGGYQETQYF.

The gene calls are TRBV27 and TRBJ2-3, with D unresolved. The CDR3 extends over 12 amino acids. The V end was cut by 7 bases, the J end by 2 bases, with 7 bases between. Germline CDR1 is MNHEY and CDR2 is SMNVEV (reference sequence). The CDR3 DNA reads TGTGCCAGCAACAACGCCACAGATACGCAGTATTTT. It is translated as CASNNATDTQYF.

This clone came up a few times. This chain links TRBV9 with TRBJ1-1; TRBD1 is a possible D gene (6 bases). V lost 2 bases and J 5 bases, leaving 13 bases between the germline ends. This CDR3 has 14 amino acids. Germline lookup yields CDR1 SGDLS and CDR2 YYNGEE. Here the CDR3 DNA reads TGTGCCAGCAGCGTCAGGGGATCTAGGACTGAAGCTTTCTTT. Its translation: CASSVRGSRTEAFF.

The rearrangement links TRBV19 to TRBJ2-3, with TRBD1 as a possible D gene (5 bases). This CDR3 contains 15 residues. CDR1 LNHDA and CDR2 SQIVND come from the germline V gene (reference sequence). V dropped 10 bases and J dropped 0 bases, with 17 bases sitting between them. The CDR3 DNA reads as TGTGCCACCAAGGGGCAACTATTTAGCACAGATACGCAGTATTTT. Protein sequence: CATKGQLFSTDTQYF.

This clone was seen more than once but under ten times. This rearrangement joins TRBV2 to TRBJ1-4, with unresolved D. The CDR3 contains 10 residues. The V end lost 4 bases, the J end lost 11 bases, and 5 bases lay between the germline ends. The germline gives CDR1 SNHLY, CDR2 FYNNEI. The CDR3 is CASSGEKLFF. The CDR3 DNA is TGTGCCAGCAGTGGAGAGAAACTGTTTTTT.

The table lists this clone with a count of one. This chain connects TRBV4-3 to TRBJ1-2; weak D call: TRBD1 (5 bases). V lost 0 bases, J lost 9 bases, and 14 bases lay in between. The CDR3 is made up of 14 amino acids. Per germline, CDR1 LGHNA and CDR2 YSLEER. The CDR3, as DNA: TGCGCCAGCAGCCAAGACAGCCGGGGGATGAGCTACACCTTC. Protein sequence: CASSQDSRGMSYTF.

The chain is built from TRBV7-2 and TRBJ1-5; TRBD1 matches at 7 bases. The ends lost 0 bases at V and 3 bases at J; junction bases unmatched: 2. The CDR3 extends over 15 amino acids. Germline V gives CDR1 SGHTA, CDR2 FQGNSA. The CDR3: CASSLAGGDNQPQHF. CDR3 sequence (DNA): TGTGCCAGCAGCTTAGCAGGGGGCGACAATCAGCCCCAGCATTTT.